This T cell receptor beta chain is drawn from a study of cytotoxic CD8 clonotypes in ibrutinib-treated CLL. General study findings and limits: Higher clonality was seen at ibrutinib response and a return toward baseline at progression. Researchers report that baseline clonality outpaced age-matched healthy donors and tracked circulating CD8+ T-cell counts.

Libraries were prepared by immunoSEQ multiplex PCR; TCRdb keeps only in-frame clonotypes and omits some of them. The sample carries hundreds of thousands of clones, roughly 71% recorded once. As to this clone: The antigen remains undetermined.

Trimming cost V 1 base and J 7 bases, with 11 bases left between them. The CDR3 runs to 13 residues. From germline, CDR1 is SGHVS and CDR2 FNYEAQ. The sequence was obtained from a human donor with chronic lymphocytic leukemia. The specimen was PBMCs, collected after 36 months of ibrutinib treatment. The chain combines TRBV7-6 with TRBJ2-7; D gene ambiguous. CDR3 sequence reads: CASSLVGSWEQYF. DNA for the CDR3: TGTGCCAGCAGCTTAGTGGGATCATGGGAGCAGTACTTC.